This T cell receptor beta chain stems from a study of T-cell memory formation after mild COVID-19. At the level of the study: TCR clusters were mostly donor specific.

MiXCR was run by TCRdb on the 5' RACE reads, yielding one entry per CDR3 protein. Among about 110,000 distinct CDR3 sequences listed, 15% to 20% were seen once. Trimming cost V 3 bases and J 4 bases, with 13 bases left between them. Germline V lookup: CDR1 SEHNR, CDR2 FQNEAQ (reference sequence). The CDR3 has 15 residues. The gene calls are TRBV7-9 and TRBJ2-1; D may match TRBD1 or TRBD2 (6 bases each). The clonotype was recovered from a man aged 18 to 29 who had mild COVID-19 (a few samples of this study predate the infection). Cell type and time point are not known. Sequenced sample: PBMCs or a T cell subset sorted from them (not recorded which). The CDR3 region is CASSLEGGLYNEQFF. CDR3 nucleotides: TGTGCCAGCAGCTTGGAGGGGGGCTTATACAATGAGCAGTTCTTC.